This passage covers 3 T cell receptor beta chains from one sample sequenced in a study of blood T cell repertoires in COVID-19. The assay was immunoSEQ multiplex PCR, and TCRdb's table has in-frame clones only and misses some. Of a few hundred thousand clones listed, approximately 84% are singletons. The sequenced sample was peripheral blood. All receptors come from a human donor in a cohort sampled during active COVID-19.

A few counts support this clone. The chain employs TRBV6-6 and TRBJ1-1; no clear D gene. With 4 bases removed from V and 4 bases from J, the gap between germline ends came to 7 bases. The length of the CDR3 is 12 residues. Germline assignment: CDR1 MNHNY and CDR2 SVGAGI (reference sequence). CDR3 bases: TGTGCCAGCAGTTCGGGGAGCACTGAAGCTTTCTTT. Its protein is CASSSGSTEAFF.

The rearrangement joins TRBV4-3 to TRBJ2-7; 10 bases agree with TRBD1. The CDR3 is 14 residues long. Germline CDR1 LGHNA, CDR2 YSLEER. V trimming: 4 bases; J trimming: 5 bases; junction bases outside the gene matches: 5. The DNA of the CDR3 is TGCGCCAGCAGCCCTGGGGACAGGGGCCACGAGCAGTACTTC. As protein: CASSPGDRGHEQYF.

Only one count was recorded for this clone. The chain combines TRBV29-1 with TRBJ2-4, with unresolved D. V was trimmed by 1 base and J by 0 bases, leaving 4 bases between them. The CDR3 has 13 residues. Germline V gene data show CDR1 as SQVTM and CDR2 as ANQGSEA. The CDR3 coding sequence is TGCAGCGTTGAAGTTATAGCCAAAAACATTCAGTACTTC. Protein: CSVEVIAKNIQYF.